Given below is one T cell receptor (beta chain) in context. This sample was taken from a study of blood T cell repertoires in COVID-19. Study-wide background: Samples came from the United States, Italy and Spain, spanning acute and convalescent COVID-19. PBMCs, B-cell-depleted T cells, or T cells provided the cDNA or gDNA that made up the material.

Generated by immunoSEQ multiplex PCR, the TCRdb table keeps only in-frame clones and is missing some. The sample shows around 440,000 clones, roughly 88% of them seen only once. The ends lost 3 bases at V and 0 bases at J; junction bases unmatched: 10. Looked up from germline, CDR1 is SGHDT and CDR2 is YYEEEE. CDR3 length equals 18 residues. This receptor was identified in a woman between 45 and 65 years old with COVID-19, enrolled during active disease. The V gene is TRBV5-6, the J gene TRBJ2-5; 11 bases fit TRBD1. The sample was peripheral blood. The CDR3 loop reads CASSSLGDRGNYQETQYF. The CDR3 DNA reads as TGTGCCAGCAGCTCCTTGGGGGACAGGGGGAATTACCAAGAGACCCAGTACTTC.